What follows is one T cell receptor beta chain and its context. Use of 60 Vbeta and 13 Jbeta primers characterized the PCR. Generated by immunoSEQ multiplex PCR, the TCRdb table keeps only in-frame clones and is missing some. The data hold around 150,000 clones, with 65% to 85% observed a single time. This specimen comes from a study of cytomegalovirus exposure and HLA in healthy donors. The CDR3 has 14 amino acids. V lost 6 bases to trimming and J lost 2 bases; unmatched junction nucleotides: 4. CDR1 and CDR2 from the germline V gene are SNHLY and FYNNEI. What was sequenced was PBMCs. This TCR was sampled from a male donor in good health and CMV-seropositive. V is TRBV2 and J is TRBJ1-1, with 9 bases aligning to TRBD1. The CDR3 here is CASRRTGANTEAFF. CDR3 coding DNA: TGTGCCAGCAGACGGACAGGGGCCAACACTGAAGCTTTCTTT. The full variable domain, in which reference TRBV2 and TRBJ1-1 provide the parts outside the CDR3, is EPEVTQTPSHQVTQMGQEVILRCVPISNHLYFYWYRQILGQKVEFLVSFYNNEISEKSEIFDDQFSVERPDGSNFTLKIRSTKLEDSAMYFCASRRTGANTEAFFGQGTRLTVV.